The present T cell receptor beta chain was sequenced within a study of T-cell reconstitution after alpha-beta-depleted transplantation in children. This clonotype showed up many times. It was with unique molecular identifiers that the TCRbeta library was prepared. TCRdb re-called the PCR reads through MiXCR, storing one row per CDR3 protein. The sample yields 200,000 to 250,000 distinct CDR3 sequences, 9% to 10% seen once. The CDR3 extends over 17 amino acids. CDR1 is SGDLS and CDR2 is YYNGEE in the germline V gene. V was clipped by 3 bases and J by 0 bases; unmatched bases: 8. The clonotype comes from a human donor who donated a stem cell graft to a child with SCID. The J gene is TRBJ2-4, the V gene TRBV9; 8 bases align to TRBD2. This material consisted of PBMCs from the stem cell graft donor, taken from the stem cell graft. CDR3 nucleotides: TGTGCCAGCAGCGCCGGAGCGGGGGCGCTAGCCAAAAACATTCAGTACTTC. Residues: CASSAGAGALAKNIQYF.